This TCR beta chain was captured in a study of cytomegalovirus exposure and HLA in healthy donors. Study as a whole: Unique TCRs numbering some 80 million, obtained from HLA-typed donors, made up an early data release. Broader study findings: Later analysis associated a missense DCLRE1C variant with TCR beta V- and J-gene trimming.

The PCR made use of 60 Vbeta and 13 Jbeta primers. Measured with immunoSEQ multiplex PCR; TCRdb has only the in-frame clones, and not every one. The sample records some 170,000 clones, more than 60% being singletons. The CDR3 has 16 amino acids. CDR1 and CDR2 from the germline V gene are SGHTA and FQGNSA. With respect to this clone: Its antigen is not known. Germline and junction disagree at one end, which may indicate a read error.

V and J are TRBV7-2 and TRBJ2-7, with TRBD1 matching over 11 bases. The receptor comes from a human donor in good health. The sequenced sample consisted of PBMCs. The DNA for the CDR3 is TGTGCCAACAGCCCAGACGGGACAGGGGGACGTGGCGAGCAGTACTTC. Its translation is CANSPDGTGGRGEQYF.